One sample yielded the 11 T cell receptor beta chains listed below, sequenced in a study of identical twins. TCRdb ran MiXCR on the 5' RACE reads and lists one entry per CDR3 protein. The data contain 400,000 to 600,000 distinct CDR3 sequences, under 25% of them singletons. The same sample was also used in a study of yellow fever vaccine responses in identical twins.

Sequences were obtained from CD4+ T cells sorted from blood. Every receptor here comes from a woman younger than 35 in good health.

The chain combines TRBV5-1 with TRBJ1-1; 8 bases fit TRBD1. CDR1 is SGHRS and CDR2 is YFSETQ in the germline V gene. The ends lost 4 bases at V and 2 bases at J; junction bases unmatched: 10. The CDR3 consists of 16 residues. DNA for the CDR3: TGCGCCAGCAGCCTCGGACAGGGTGGAAGAAACACTGAAGCTTTCTTT. Amino acids: CASSLGQGGRNTEAFF.

This clonotype was seen a handful of times. V gene TRBV2 combines with J gene TRBJ2-1; tentatively, D is TRBD2 (7 bases). Trimming pared 4 bases from V and 5 bases from J, leaving 15 bases between. This CDR3 comprises 15 residues. Per the germline V gene, CDR1 is SNHLY and CDR2 is FYNNEI. The CDR3 coding sequence is TGTGCCAGCAGTGTGAGGGGGGGGCAAAACAATGAGCAGTTCTTC. Encoded protein: CASSVRGGQNNEQFF.

J is TRBJ2-3 and V is TRBV12-3 or TRBV12-4, with D uncertain. This CDR3 is 14 amino acids long. V dropped 5 bases and J dropped 1 base, with 10 bases sitting between them. DNA for the CDR3: TGTGCCAGCAGTCTAAAGCGCCGCACAGATACGCAGTATTTT. It codes for CASSLKRRTDTQYF.

This clonotype was detected a few times. The rearrangement uses TRBV20-1 and TRBJ2-1; no definite D call. The CDR3 spans 12 residues. Per the germline V gene, CDR1 is DFQATT and CDR2 is SNEGSKA (reference sequence). Trimming removed 3 bases at V and 10 bases at J, with 13 bases between. The CDR3 DNA reads as TGCAGTGCTAGGGATGGGATAGAGGAGCAGTTCTTC. Translated: CSARDGIEEQFF.

This clonotype was counted a few times. The CDR3 nucleotides read TGTGCCAGCAGACCCGGGACCTCCGGGGAGCTGTTTTTT. Translation: CASRPGTSGELFF. The chain joins TRBV12-3 or TRBV12-4 to TRBJ2-2, with D perhaps assigned TRBD1 or TRBD2 (5 bases each). There are 13 residues in the CDR3. V lost 6 bases, J lost 6 bases, and 11 bases lay in between.

This rearrangement joins TRBV7-6 to TRBJ2-7; 10 bases match TRBD2. CDR3 length equals 17 residues. V shed 3 bases and J 3 bases; nucleotides not matched to a gene: 11. Germline CDR1 and CDR2: SGHVS and FNYEAQ. The CDR3 coding sequence is TGTGCCAGCAGCTTGTATGCCCCGGGACTAGCGAGCTACGAGCAGTACTTC. This sequence encodes CASSLYAPGLASYEQYF.

The chain recombines TRBV12-3 or TRBV12-4 with TRBJ2-1, with 10 bases identical to TRBD2. The V gene end was trimmed by 3 bases and the J gene end by 0 bases; junction bases not matched to a gene: 5. CDR3 length equals 17 residues. The CDR3 protein is CASSFSGRKSSYNEQFF. The CDR3 coding sequence is TGTGCCAGCAGTTTTAGCGGGAGGAAGAGCTCCTACAATGAGCAGTTCTTC.

The chain recombines TRBV10-3 with TRBJ1-1; weak D call: TRBD1 (5 bases). The CDR3 extends over 15 amino acids. V dropped 2 bases and J dropped 4 bases, with 14 bases sitting between them. Per the germline V gene, CDR1 is ENHRY and CDR2 is SYGVKD. This CDR3 reads CAISEVTEPFTEAFF. CDR3 nucleotides: TGTGCCATCAGTGAGGTGACAGAACCTTTCACTGAAGCTTTCTTT.

This clonotype showed up just a few times. The chain recombines TRBV6-5 with TRBJ1-2; D perhaps matches TRBD1 (5 bases). Germline V lookup: CDR1 MNHEY, CDR2 SVGAGI. Trimming shortened V by 6 bases and J by 4 bases, and 9 bases separated the two germline ends. The CDR3 is 12 amino acids. CDR3 DNA sequence: TGTGCCAGCAGCCAGGGAATCTATGGCTACACCTTC. This sequence encodes CASSQGIYGYTF.

The DNA for the CDR3 is TGTGCCAGCAGCTTCGGGACGACAGGATTCAACACCGGGGAGCTGTTTTTT. This gives the protein CASSFGTTGFNTGELFF. This chain links TRBV7-8 with TRBJ2-2; possible D gene TRBD1, 6 bases. The germline V gene has CDR1 SGHVS and CDR2 FQNEAQ. Trimming took 3 bases from V and 2 from J, leaving 16 bases between them. This CDR3 is built from 17 residues.

The chain is built from TRBV7-2 and TRBJ2-1; the D call may be TRBD1 or TRBD2 (5 bases each). The germline V gene has CDR1 SGHTA and CDR2 FQGNSA. This CDR3 spans 15 amino acids. The V end was cut by 5 bases, the J end by 7 bases, with 18 bases between. The CDR3 region is CASSQTVGKGNEQFF. The CDR3 DNA reads TGTGCCAGCAGCCAGACGGTCGGGAAGGGGAATGAGCAGTTCTTC.